These T cell receptor beta chains were read from a single sample in a study of early T cells in non-severe SARS-CoV-2 infection. MiXCR, applied by TCRdb to the 5' RACE reads, yields one record per CDR3 protein. The table records about 33,000 distinct CDR3 sequences, under 6% of them present only once. Sequenced input: whole blood. Receptor source: an adult who was a healthcare worker with PCR-confirmed SARS-CoV-2 infection or an uninfected control (not recorded which). Both conserved end residues are trimmed from each CDR3. D genes are given only for firm matches.

J: TRBJ1-4
V: TRBV7-9
D: TRBD1
CDR3: ASSIQGGVEEKLF

J: TRBJ2-1
V: TRBV12-3/TRBV12-4
D: TRBD2
CDR3: ASSPHGGAYNEQF

J: TRBJ1-6
V: TRBV4-3
D: -
CDR3: ASRWGAEDNSPLH

J: TRBJ2-3
V: TRBV7-2
D: -
CDR3: ASSLGHDTQY

J: TRBJ2-3
V: TRBV20-1
D: TRBD2
CDR3: SASSGGFSTDTQY

J: TRBJ2-7
V: TRBV5-1
D: TRBD2
CDR3: ASSFGTSGVQRSYEQY

J: TRBJ2-5
V: TRBV28
D: TRBD2
CDR3: ASSFGLGETQY

J: TRBJ2-2
V: TRBV11-2
D: -
CDR3: ASSYRSTRSTGELF

J: TRBJ2-5
V: TRBV6-6
D: -
CDR3: ASSQFRASPKETQY

J: TRBJ1-4
V: TRBV18
D: -
CDR3: ASSPTGNEKLF

J: TRBJ1-5
V: TRBV7-8
D: -
CDR3: ASSPRRYSNQPQH

J: TRBJ2-4
V: TRBV11-2
D: TRBD2
CDR3: ASSPRTSGGTKNIQY

J: TRBJ2-7
V: TRBV11-2
D: -
CDR3: ASSTPGPRAYEQY

J: TRBJ2-5
V: TRBV2
D: TRBD2
CDR3: ASSPVTSDLQETQY

J: TRBJ1-4
V: TRBV7-2
D: -
CDR3: ASSLDREKLF

J: TRBJ1-2
V: TRBV5-5
D: -
CDR3: ASRWEIMYGYT

J: TRBJ2-2
V: TRBV24-1
D: -
CDR3: ATSDARGVDTGELF

J: TRBJ1-2
V: TRBV11-2
D: TRBD1
CDR3: ASSPDRAPHS

J: TRBJ2-7
V: TRBV19
D: -
CDR3: ASSENPGAGEQY

J: TRBJ2-7
V: TRBV5-6
D: -
CDR3: ASSPRPDSYEQY

J: TRBJ2-1
V: TRBV5-6
D: TRBD2
CDR3: ASSRGLRSYNEQF

J: TRBJ1-1
V: TRBV14
D: TRBD1
CDR3: ASSQEGQSPRGAF

J: TRBJ2-2
V: TRBV11-3
D: TRBD1
CDR3: ASSKTPGTVLTGELF

J: TRBJ2-7
V: TRBV11-2
D: TRBD2
CDR3: ASSSHTSGGAFYDEQY

J: TRBJ1-2
V: TRBV28
D: -
CDR3: ASSTTGTYYGYT

J: TRBJ1-6
V: TRBV20-1
D: -
CDR3: SASRGAFVPLH

J: TRBJ2-1
V: TRBV7-4
D: -
CDR3: ASPLGEQF

J: TRBJ2-3
V: TRBV5-4
D: -
CDR3: ASSLAPVSTDTQY

J: TRBJ2-2
V: TRBV29-1
D: TRBD2
CDR3: SGGSGGPGELF

J: TRBJ1-3
V: TRBV10-1
D: -
CDR3: ASSSRGTGGNTIY

J: TRBJ1-2
V: TRBV20-1
D: -
CDR3: SARGTANYGYT

J: TRBJ2-1
V: TRBV7-3
D: TRBD1
CDR3: ASSLPTGPHNEQF

J: TRBJ2-1
V: TRBV3-1
D: TRBD2
CDR3: ASGSGGPDNEQF

J: TRBJ1-2
V: TRBV5-1
D: -
CDR3: ASSPDILYGYT

J: TRBJ1-4
V: TRBV7-6
D: -
CDR3: ASSAGPSGTNEKLF

J: TRBJ1-6
V: TRBV21-1
D: -
CDR3: ASSMGRTADSPLH

J: TRBJ2-5
V: TRBV5-1
D: -
CDR3: ASSSQWTQY

J: TRBJ1-1
V: TRBV28
D: -
CDR3: ASSLKANTEAF

J: TRBJ2-3
V: TRBV3-1
D: -
CDR3: ASTPGADTSTDTQY

J: TRBJ2-1
V: TRBV10-2
D: TRBD1
CDR3: ASGRGGQGWNEQF

J: TRBJ2-1
V: TRBV28
D: -
CDR3: ASSLSRPRRNEQF

J: TRBJ2-2
V: TRBV7-9
D: TRBD1
CDR3: ASSTRTGPGELF